The sequence of this T cell receptor (beta chain) was determined in a study of cytomegalovirus exposure and HLA in healthy donors. Findings and limits, study-wide: In a later analysis, specific HLA alleles were associated with 15,000 to 20,000 TCR beta sequences at a 0.05 false discovery rate. Across donors, most TCRs were seen rarely, yet some public ones were widespread.

A remark on this clone: The antigen is not known.

With 3 bases clipped from V and 5 bases from J, the junction kept 11 bases outside the gene matches. This CDR3 is built from 17 residues. Germline V gene data show CDR1 as SGHAT and CDR2 as FQNNGV. It was with 60 Vbeta and 13 Jbeta primers that the PCR ran. Clones were read by immunoSEQ multiplex PCR, and TCRdb kept only the in-frame ones, dropping some. This table has 180,000 or so clones, around 80% appearing once. The sample comprised PBMCs. This receptor was identified in a woman aged 25-40 years in good health and CMV-seropositive. V is TRBV11-2 and J is TRBJ2-5; 11 positions match TRBD2. CDR3 amino acids: CASSLRRYSGGAETQYF. In nucleotides, the CDR3 is TGTGCCAGCAGCTTGCGGCGCTATAGCGGGGGGGCGGAGACCCAGTACTTC.